Shown below are 17 T cell receptor beta chains from a single sample sequenced in a study of T cells in Graves' hyperthyroidism and ophthalmopathy. Using RNA transcripts as the source, TCR beta CDR3 regions were amplified. The HTBI primer set was used in a first-round RT-PCR of the TCR CDR3. Each CDR3 protein is one row after TCRdb ran MiXCR on the multiplex PCR reads. Of some 270,000 distinct CDR3 sequences in the sample, roughly an eighth were seen once. Sequencing was performed on blood. These receptors were collected from a woman between 40 and 50 years old with Graves' hyperthyroidism.

A remark on this clonotype: With a much larger clone just one base away, this may be a read error. The chain recombines TRBV19 with TRBJ1-5; D remains ambiguous. Germline V gives CDR1 LNHDA, CDR2 SQIVND (reference sequence). This CDR3 contains 13 residues. CDR3 residues: CAGSEISNQPQHF. CDR3 sequence (DNA): TGTGCCGGTAGTGAGATCAGCAATCAGCCCCAGCATTTT.

This clonotype was counted only a few times. At one end the junction does not follow the germline gene, possibly because of a read error. The rearrangement joins TRBV4-1 to TRBJ1-1; D unclear. CDR3 length equals 16 residues. CDR1 and CDR2 from the germline V gene are MGHRA and YSYEKL. In DNA, the CDR3 is TGCGTCAGCAGCCAAGATCCTTTAACACTGAACACTGAAGCTTTCTTT. Translating it yields CVSSQDPLTLNTEAFF.

This clonotype was seen many times. The gene calls are TRBV10-3 and TRBJ1-5, with 8 bases identical to TRBD1. This CDR3 region has 13 residues. Germline V gene sequence: CDR1 ENHRY, CDR2 SYGVKD. The trim removed 6 bases at V and 6 bases at J, leaving 4 bases unmatched. CDR3 nucleotide sequence: TGTGCCATCAGCGGACAGGGCGGTCAGCCCCAGCATTTT. It codes for CAISGQGGQPQHF.

This clonotype was seen many times. The genes are TRBV6-1 and TRBJ2-5; D possibly corresponds to TRBD2 (5 bases). Between the trimmed V and J ends, which lost 10 bases and 2 bases, there was a span of 17 bases. Germline assignment: CDR1 MNHNS and CDR2 SASEGT. The CDR3 loop spans 14 amino acids. The CDR3 protein is CATKRRPGQETQYF. The CDR3 DNA follows: TGTGCCACCAAAAGAAGGCCGGGGCAAGAGACCCAGTACTTC.

This clonotype appeared a few times. This could be a read error, since a much larger clone is one nucleotide away. The J gene is TRBJ2-5, the V gene TRBV6-5; no firm D call. The CDR3 contains 14 residues. With 0 bases removed from V and 4 bases from J, the gap between germline ends came to 9 bases. The V gene's germline CDR1 is MNHEY and CDR2 SVGAGI. CDR3 region: CASSYSAGGETQYF. CDR3 DNA sequence: TGTGCCAGCAGTTACTCGGCCGGTGGAGAGACCCAGTACTTC.

This clonotype showed up many times. The chain joins TRBV6-6 to TRBJ2-1; D uncertain. CDR3 size: 17 residues. CDR1 and CDR2 from the germline V gene are MNHNY and SVGAGI (reference sequence). V dropped 0 bases and J dropped 0 bases, with 12 bases sitting between them. The CDR3 nucleotides read TGTGCCAGCAGTTACTCGAACGGCAGGCCCTCCTACAATGAGCAGTTCTTC. It encodes CASSYSNGRPSYNEQFF.

The CDR3 reads CASTEGAARNYGYTF. In DNA, the CDR3 is TGTGCCAGTACAGAGGGGGCCGCCCGAAACTATGGCTACACCTTC. The chain joins TRBV19 to TRBJ1-2, with TRBD1 matching over 7 bases. Germline CDR1 is LNHDA and CDR2 is SQIVND (reference sequence). V shed 7 bases and J 2 bases; nucleotides not matched to a gene: 10. The CDR3 consists of 15 residues.

This clonotype was seen ten or more times. The chain links TRBV6-2 or TRBV6-3 to TRBJ1-1; no clear D. The CDR3 has 15 amino acids. Germline assignment: CDR1 MNHEY and CDR2 SVGEGT. The germline V and J ends were trimmed by 7 bases and 9 bases, with 24 bases remaining between them. The CDR3: CASTPGRSVNGKAFF. The CDR3 DNA reads TGTGCCAGCACCCCCGGTCGGAGCGTTAATGGGAAAGCTTTCTTT.

This clonotype was counted at least ten times. This chain connects TRBV20-1 to TRBJ1-5, with D perhaps TRBD1 (5 bases). Germline CDR1 is DFQATT and CDR2 is SNEGSKA (reference sequence). V lost 6 bases, J lost 7 bases, and 19 bases lay in between. The CDR3 runs 14 residues. The CDR3 is CSAPPLGVEQPQHF. Here the CDR3 DNA reads TGCAGTGCCCCCCCTCTGGGGGTTGAGCAGCCCCAGCATTTT.

The chain links TRBV10-3 to TRBJ1-5, with D possibly matching TRBD1 (6 bases). V was pared by 5 bases and J by 6 bases, with 14 bases between. There are 14 residues in the CDR3. Per the germline V gene, CDR1 is ENHRY and CDR2 is SYGVKD. In DNA form, the CDR3 reads TGTGCCATCAGTAATGCAGGGGCAGGTCAGCCCCAGCATTTT. It encodes CAISNAGAGQPQHF.

V usage is TRBV27 and J usage is TRBJ2-1, with D possibly being TRBD2 (5 bases). CDR1 MNHEY and CDR2 SMNVEV come from the germline V gene (reference sequence). This CDR3 has 14 amino acids. Trimming stripped 8 bases from V and 8 bases from J, with 19 bases between. CDR3 amino acids: CASVRIAGGYEQFF. Here the CDR3 DNA reads TGTGCCAGCGTCCGGATAGCTGGAGGCTATGAGCAGTTCTTC.

The chain couples TRBV19 to TRBJ2-5, with 8 bases lining up with TRBD2. Germline CDR1 LNHDA, CDR2 SQIVND (reference sequence). The trim removed 3 bases at V and 1 base at J, leaving 10 bases unmatched. This CDR3 is 17 amino acids long. In DNA form, the CDR3 reads TGTGCCAGTAGTATCTCCCTTGGTCTAGCGGGCCAAGAGACCCAGTACTTC. This codes for CASSISLGLAGQETQYF.

This clonotype was counted ten times or more. This chain uses TRBV27 with TRBJ2-3; tentative D call: TRBD2 (6 bases). The CDR3 has 14 amino acids. CDR1 is MNHEY and CDR2 is SMNVEV in the germline V gene (reference sequence). V was pared by 4 bases and J by 6 bases, with 14 bases between. In DNA form, the CDR3 reads TGTGCCAGCAGTTCCGCCGGGACTGACGATACGCAGTATTTT. It codes for CASSSAGTDDTQYF.

This clonotype has ten or more counts. The chain uses TRBV6-1 and TRBJ2-5; TRBD1 aligns across 8 bases. Germline CDR1 and CDR2: MNHNS and SASEGT. The CDR3 runs to 14 residues. V was clipped by 8 bases and J by 4 bases; unmatched bases: 9. CDR3 bases: TGTGCCAGCGTCACAGGGGGTGTCGGAGAGACCCAGTACTTC. Translation: CASVTGGVGETQYF.

For this clonotype: This could be a read error, since a much larger clone is one nucleotide away. The gene calls are TRBV19 and TRBJ1-5, with D perhaps TRBD1 (6 bases). The CDR3 is made up of 15 amino acids. Trimming removed 6 bases from V and 2 bases from J, with 14 bases in between. Germline assignment: CDR1 LNHDA and CDR2 SQIVND (reference sequence). CDR3 in DNA: TGTGCCAGTAGGTTAAACAGGGATGGCAATCAGCCCCAGCATTTT. Translated, it gives CASRLNRDGNQPQHF. The full variable domain, rest sourced from reference TRBV19 and TRBJ1-5, is DGGITQSPKYLFRKEGQNVTLSCEQNLNHDAMYWYRQDPGQGLRLIYYSQIVNDFQKGDIAEGYSVSREKKESFPLTVTSAQKNPTAFYLCASRLNRDGNQPQHFGDGTRLSIL.

This clonotype appeared a single time. Relative to the germline gene, one junction end is altered; a read error may explain this. The chain recombines TRBV11-2 with TRBJ2-5; 7 bases fit TRBD2. The CDR3 runs 16 residues. CDR1 SGHAT and CDR2 FQNNGV come from the germline V gene. CDR3: CASSLREAGEQDTQYF. The CDR3 DNA sequence: TGTGCCAGCAGCTTACGAGAGGCGGGGGAGCAAGATACCCAGTACTTC.

This clonotype came up many times. V and J are TRBV20-1 and TRBJ1-2; the D is unclear. The CDR3 is made up of 15 amino acids. Trimming pared 3 bases from V and 6 bases from J, leaving 20 bases between. In germline, CDR1 is DFQATT, CDR2 SNEGSKA (reference sequence). CDR3 loop: CSASNPSVEADGYTF. In nucleotides, the CDR3 is TGCAGTGCTAGCAACCCCTCAGTGGAAGCGGATGGCTACACCTTC.